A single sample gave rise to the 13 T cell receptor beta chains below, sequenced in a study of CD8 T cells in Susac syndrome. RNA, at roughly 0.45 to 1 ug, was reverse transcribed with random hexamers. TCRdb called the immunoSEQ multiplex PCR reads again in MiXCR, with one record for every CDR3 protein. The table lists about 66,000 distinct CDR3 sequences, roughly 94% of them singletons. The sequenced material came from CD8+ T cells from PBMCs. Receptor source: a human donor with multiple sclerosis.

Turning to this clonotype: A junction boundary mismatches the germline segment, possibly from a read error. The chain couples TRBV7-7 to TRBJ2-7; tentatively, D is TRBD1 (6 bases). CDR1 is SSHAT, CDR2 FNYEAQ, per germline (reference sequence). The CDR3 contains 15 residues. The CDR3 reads CASSLAAGTIYEQYF. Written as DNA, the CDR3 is TGTGCTAGCAGCTTAGCCGCCGGGACAATCTACGAGCAGTACTTC.

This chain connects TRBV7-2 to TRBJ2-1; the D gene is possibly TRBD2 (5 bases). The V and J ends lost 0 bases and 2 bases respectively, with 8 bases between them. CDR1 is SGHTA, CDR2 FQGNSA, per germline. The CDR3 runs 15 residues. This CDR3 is CASSLAGVAYNEQFF. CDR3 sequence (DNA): TGTGCCAGCAGCTTAGCGGGAGTGGCCTACAATGAGCAGTTCTTC.

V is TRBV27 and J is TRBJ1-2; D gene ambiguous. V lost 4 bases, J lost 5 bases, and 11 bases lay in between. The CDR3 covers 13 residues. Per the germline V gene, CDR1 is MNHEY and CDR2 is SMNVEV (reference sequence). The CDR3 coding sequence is TGTGCCAGCAGTTCATGGGCAGCGTATGGCTACACCTTC. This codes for CASSSWAAYGYTF.

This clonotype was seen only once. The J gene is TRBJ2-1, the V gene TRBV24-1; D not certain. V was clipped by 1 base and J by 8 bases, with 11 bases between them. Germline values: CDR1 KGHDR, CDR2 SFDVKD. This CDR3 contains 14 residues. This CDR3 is CATSDFGGPYEQFF. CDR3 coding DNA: TGTGCCACCAGTGATTTTGGTGGACCGTATGAGCAGTTCTTC.

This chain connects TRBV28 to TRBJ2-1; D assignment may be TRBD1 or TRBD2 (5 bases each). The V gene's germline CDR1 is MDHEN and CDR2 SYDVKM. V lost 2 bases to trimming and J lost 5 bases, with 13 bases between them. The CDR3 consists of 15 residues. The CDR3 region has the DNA TGTGCCAGCAGTTTACGAGGGGCCCCCAACAATGAGCAGTTCTTC. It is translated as CASSLRGAPNNEQFF.

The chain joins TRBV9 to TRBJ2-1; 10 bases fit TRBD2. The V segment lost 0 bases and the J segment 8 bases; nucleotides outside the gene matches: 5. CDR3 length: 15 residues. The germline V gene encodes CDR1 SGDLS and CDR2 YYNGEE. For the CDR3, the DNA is TGTGCCAGCAGCGTAGGGCCTAGCGGGAGCCATGAGCAGTTCTTC. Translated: CASSVGPSGSHEQFF.

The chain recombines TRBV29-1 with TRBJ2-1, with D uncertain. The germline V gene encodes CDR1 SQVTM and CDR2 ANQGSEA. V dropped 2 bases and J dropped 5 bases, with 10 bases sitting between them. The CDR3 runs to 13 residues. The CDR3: CSVEFPVNNEQFF. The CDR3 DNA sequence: TGCAGCGTTGAATTCCCAGTCAACAATGAGCAGTTCTTC.

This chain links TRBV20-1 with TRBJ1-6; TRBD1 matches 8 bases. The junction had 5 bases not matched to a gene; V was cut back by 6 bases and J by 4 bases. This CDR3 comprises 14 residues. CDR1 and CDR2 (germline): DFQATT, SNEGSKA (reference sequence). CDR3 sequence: CSAAGGAYNSPLHF. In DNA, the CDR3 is TGCAGTGCCGCAGGGGGCGCTTATAATTCACCCCTCCACTTT.

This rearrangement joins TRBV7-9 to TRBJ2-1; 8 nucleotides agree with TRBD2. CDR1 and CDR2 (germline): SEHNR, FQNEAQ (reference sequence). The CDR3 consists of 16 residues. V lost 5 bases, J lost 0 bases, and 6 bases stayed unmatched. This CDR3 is CASSEGTSFSYNEQFF. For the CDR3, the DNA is TGTGCCAGCAGCGAAGGGACTAGTTTCTCCTACAATGAGCAGTTCTTC. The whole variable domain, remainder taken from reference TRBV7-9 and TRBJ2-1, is DTGVSQNPRHKITKRGQNVTFRCDPISEHNRLYWYRQTLGQGPEFLTYFQNEAQLEKSRLLSDRFSAERPKGSFSTLEIQRTEQGDSAMYLCASSEGTSFSYNEQFFGPGTRLTVL.

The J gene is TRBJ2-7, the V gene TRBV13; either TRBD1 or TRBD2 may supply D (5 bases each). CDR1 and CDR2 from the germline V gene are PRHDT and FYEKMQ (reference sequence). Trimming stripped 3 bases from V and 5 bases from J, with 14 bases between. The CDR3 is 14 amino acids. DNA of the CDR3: TGTGCCAGCAGCTTGAGGAAAAGAGGGGACGAGCAGTACTTC. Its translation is CASSLRKRGDEQYF. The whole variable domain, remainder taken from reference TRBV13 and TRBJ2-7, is AAGVIQSPRHLIKEKRETATLKCYPIPRHDTVYWYQQGPGQDPQFLISFYEKMQSDKGSIPDRFSAQQFSDYHSELNMSSLELGDSALYFCASSLRKRGDEQYFGPGTRLTVT.

The CDR3 spells CASSEGTSVLYNEQFF. In DNA, the CDR3 is TGTGCCAGCAGTGAGGGGACTAGCGTTTTGTACAATGAGCAGTTCTTC. The V call is TRBV2, the J call TRBJ2-1; 10 nucleotides line up with TRBD2. The length of the CDR3 is 16 residues. J gave up 4 bases and V 3 bases, and 6 bases lay outside the gene matches. CDR1 SNHLY and CDR2 FYNNEI come from the germline V gene.

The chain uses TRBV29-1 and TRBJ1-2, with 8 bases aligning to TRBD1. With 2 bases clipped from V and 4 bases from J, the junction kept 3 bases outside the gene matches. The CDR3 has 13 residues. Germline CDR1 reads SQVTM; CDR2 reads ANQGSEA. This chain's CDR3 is CSVETGGAYGYTF. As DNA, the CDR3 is TGCAGCGTTGAAACAGGGGGGGCCTATGGCTACACCTTC. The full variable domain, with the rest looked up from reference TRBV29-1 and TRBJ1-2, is SAVISQKPSRDICQRGTSLTIQCQVDSQVTMMFWYRQQPGQSLTLIATANQGSEATYESGFVIDKFPISRPNLTFSTLTVSNMSPEDSSIYLCSVETGGAYGYTFGSGTRLTVV.

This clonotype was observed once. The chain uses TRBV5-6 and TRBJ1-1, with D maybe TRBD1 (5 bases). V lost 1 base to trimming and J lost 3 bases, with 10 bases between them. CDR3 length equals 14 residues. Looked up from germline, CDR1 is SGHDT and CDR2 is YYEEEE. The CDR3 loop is CASSLWPGDTEAFF. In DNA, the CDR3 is TGTGCCAGCAGCTTGTGGCCGGGGGACACTGAAGCTTTCTTT.